The 16 T cell receptor beta chains presented below share a single source sample, sequenced in a study of breast tumors, draining lymph nodes, adjacent tissues. TCRdb redid the calling of the multiplex PCR reads with MiXCR, one entry per CDR3 protein. The sample lists 120,000 to 150,000 distinct CDR3 sequences; 32% were seen once. Samples came from axillary lymph nodes draining the breast cancer. The sample consisted of axillary lymph node tissue. The receptors here all came from a female donor with breast cancer. Some clones in this sample may be carry-over from other donors' samples.

In its sample, this clonotype was seen many times. This chain links TRBV6-2 or TRBV6-3 with TRBJ2-2, with D maybe TRBD1 (6 bases). CDR3 length: 13 amino acids. The V end was cut by 6 bases, the J end by 6 bases, with 11 bases between. Looked up from germline, CDR1 is MNHEY and CDR2 is SVGEGT. The CDR3 sequence: CASRKGGSGELFF. The CDR3 nucleotides read TGTGCCAGCAGGAAAGGGGGATCCGGGGAGCTGTTTTTT.

This clonotype appeared many times. This rearrangement joins TRBV12-3 or TRBV12-4 to TRBJ1-5, with D possibly matching TRBD1 (5 bases). The CDR3 consists of 16 residues. Trimming stripped 5 bases from V and 2 bases from J, with 16 bases between. The CDR3 sequence is CASSTGPGSGNQPQHF. In nucleotides, the CDR3 is TGTGCCAGCAGTACCGGGCCAGGGAGTGGCAATCAGCCCCAGCATTTT.

Ten or more counts support this clonotype. V usage is TRBV7-2 and J usage is TRBJ1-2; TRBD1 matches at 8 bases. CDR1 is SGHTA and CDR2 is FQGNSA in the germline V gene. After removal of 5 bases from V and 6 bases from J, the junction contained 11 bases not matched to a gene. The CDR3 sequence is 15 residues long. The CDR3 nucleotides are TGTGCCAGCAGCGTAACGGGACAGGATTACCATGGCTACACCTTC. Its translation: CASSVTGQDYHGYTF.

This clonotype was picked up many times. The J gene is TRBJ2-3, the V gene TRBV18; TRBD1 is a possible D gene (6 bases). The CDR3 runs 15 residues. CDR1 is KGHSH, CDR2 LQKENI, per germline. Trimming removed 2 bases from V and 5 bases from J, with 14 bases in between. CDR3 sequence (DNA): TGTGCCAGCTCACCATACTTCGCAGGGGTAGATACGCAGTATTTT. Protein: CASSPYFAGVDTQYF.

In its sample, this clonotype was seen many times. V and J are TRBV18 and TRBJ1-2; TRBD1 might be the D (5 bases). This CDR3 has 17 amino acids. Trimming cost V 3 bases and J 7 bases, with 24 bases left between them. Per the germline V gene, CDR1 is KGHSH and CDR2 is LQKENI. CDR3: CASSPGSLGVSFRGYTF. DNA of the CDR3: TGTGCCAGCTCACCCGGGTCACTGGGGGTAAGCTTTCGTGGCTACACCTTC.

The gene calls are TRBV5-6 and TRBJ2-3; perhaps D is TRBD1 or TRBD2 (5 bases each). Per the germline V gene, CDR1 is SGHDT and CDR2 is YYEEEE. The CDR3 sequence is 14 residues long. Trimming shortened V by 3 bases and J by 10 bases, and 18 bases separated the two germline ends. CDR3 protein: CASSWDGMVRSQYF. CDR3 DNA: TGTGCCAGCAGCTGGGACGGAATGGTACGGTCGCAGTATTTT.

This clonotype was seen more than once but under ten times. The V and J genes are TRBV12-3 or TRBV12-4 and TRBJ1-1; D uncertain. The length of the CDR3 is 15 residues. Between the trimmed V and J ends, which lost 3 bases and 1 base, there was a span of 12 bases. Written as DNA, the CDR3 is TGTGCCAGCAGTTTCAGGCAAGGCTCGAACACTGAAGCTTTCTTT. It codes for CASSFRQGSNTEAFF.

At least ten counts were recorded for this clonotype. V usage is TRBV3-1 and J usage is TRBJ1-2, with TRBD1 as a possible D gene (5 bases). Germline V gene sequence: CDR1 LGHDT, CDR2 YNNKEL (reference sequence). The CDR3 is made up of 13 amino acids. Trimming took off 4 bases at V and 3 bases at J, with 9 bases between the two ends. This chain's CDR3 is CASSRGGDYGYTF. For the CDR3, the DNA is TGTGCCAGCAGCCGGGGGGGGGACTATGGCTACACCTTC.

Points on this clonotype: This clone may be a read error of a much larger clone one base away. V is TRBV18 and J is TRBJ1-2; TRBD1 aligns across 9 bases. V trimming: 3 bases; J trimming: 12 bases; junction bases outside the gene matches: 14. CDR1 KGHSH and CDR2 LQKENI come from the germline V gene. The CDR3 runs 15 residues. CDR3 sequence: CASSPSSGTGLENTF. CDR3 coding DNA: TGTGCCAGCTCACCCTCTTCCGGGACAGGGTTAGAAAACACCTTC.

A remark on this clonotype: Possible read error: a much larger clone is one base away. The V gene is TRBV18, the J gene TRBJ2-3; 9 bases align to TRBD1. CDR3 length: 16 amino acids. Looked up from germline, CDR1 is KGHSH and CDR2 is LQKENI. The junction had 6 bases not matched to a gene; V was cut back by 4 bases and J by 1 base. This chain's CDR3 is CASSLRTGVGTDTQYF. As DNA, the CDR3 is TGTGCCAGCTCACTCCGGACAGGGGTGGGCACAGATACGCAGTATTTT.

This clonotype was seen many times. CDR3 DNA sequence: TGTGCCAGCAGCTTAGAGTTCGGGCAGGGGGTTTATGAAAAACTGTTTTTT. Protein product: CASSLEFGQGVYEKLFF. The rearrangement joins TRBV7-9 to TRBJ1-4; the match to TRBD1 covers 7 bases. Losses at the gene ends were 1 base for V and 6 bases for J; bases not matched to a gene: 11. This CDR3 has 17 amino acids. Germline V gives CDR1 SEHNR, CDR2 FQNEAQ (reference sequence).

This clonotype appeared many times. V usage is TRBV7-3 and J usage is TRBJ2-2; the match to TRBD2 covers 8 bases. The CDR3 sequence is 16 residues long. Germline values: CDR1 SGHTA, CDR2 FQGTGA. V lost 5 bases to trimming and J lost 5 bases; unmatched junction nucleotides: 10. CDR3 DNA sequence: TGTGCCAGCAGCCCCCCAAGCGGGGGTTTGACCGGGGAGCTGTTTTTT. Its protein is CASSPPSGGLTGELFF.

Comment on this clonotype: A read error may explain this, as a much larger clone is one base away. The CDR3 ends on some other residue instead of the conserved phenylalanine or tryptophan, so this is likely a read error. In DNA, the CDR3 is TGTGCCAGCAGTTCACTCCGGGACAGGGTGCGGGTACAAGAGACCCAGTACTCC. Protein sequence: CASSSLRDRVRVQETQYS. V gene TRBV27 combines with J gene TRBJ2-5; 9 bases line up with TRBD1. V lost 4 bases to trimming and J lost 2 bases; unmatched junction nucleotides: 14. The CDR3 contains 18 residues. The germline gives CDR1 MNHEY, CDR2 SMNVEV (reference sequence).

This chain links TRBV7-3 with TRBJ2-2; perhaps TRBD1 as D (11 bases). The CDR3 sequence is 21 residues long. V lost 4 bases, J lost 2 bases, and 29 bases lay in between. Germline values: CDR1 SGHTA, CDR2 FQGTGA. The CDR3 loop reads CASSSPTGQGERGGNTGELFF. In nucleotides, the CDR3 is TGTGCCAGCAGCTCCCCAACGGGACAGGGGGAGCGGGGGGGAAACACCGGGGAGCTGTTTTTT.

This clonotype was seen repeatedly, ten times or more. For the CDR3, the DNA is TGCAGTGCTAGAGGGCTAGCGGGTGGGACAGATACGCAGTATTTT. Translated, it gives CSARGLAGGTDTQYF. The chain recombines TRBV20-1 with TRBJ2-3; 8 bases are a match to TRBD2. The CDR3 covers 15 residues. The trim removed 1 base at V and 3 bases at J, leaving 6 bases unmatched. Germline assignment: CDR1 DFQATT and CDR2 SNEGSKA (reference sequence).

At least ten counts were recorded for this clonotype. V and J are TRBV20-1 and TRBJ1-5; 7 bases map to TRBD1. The CDR3 is 16 amino acids. CDR1 and CDR2 from the germline V gene are DFQATT and SNEGSKA (reference sequence). With V trimmed by 4 bases and J by 3 bases, 12 bases remained unmatched. The CDR3: CSATGTEDGFNQPQHF. Here the CDR3 DNA reads TGCAGTGCTACCGGGACAGAAGATGGATTCAATCAGCCCCAGCATTTT.